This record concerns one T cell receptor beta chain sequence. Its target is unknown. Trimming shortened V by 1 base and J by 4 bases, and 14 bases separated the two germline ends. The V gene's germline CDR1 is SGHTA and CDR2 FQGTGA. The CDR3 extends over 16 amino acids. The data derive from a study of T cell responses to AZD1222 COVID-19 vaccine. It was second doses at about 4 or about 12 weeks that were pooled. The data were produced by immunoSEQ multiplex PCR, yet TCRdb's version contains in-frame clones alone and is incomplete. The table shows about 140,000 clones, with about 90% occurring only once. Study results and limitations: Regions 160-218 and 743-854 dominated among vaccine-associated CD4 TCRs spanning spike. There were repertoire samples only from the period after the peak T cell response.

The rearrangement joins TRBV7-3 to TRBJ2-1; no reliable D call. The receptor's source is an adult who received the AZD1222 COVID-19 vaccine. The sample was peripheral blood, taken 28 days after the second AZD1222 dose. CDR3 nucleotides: TGTGCCAGCAGCTTAAATGAACGGCCCTGGTACAATGAGCAGTTCTTC. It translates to CASSLNERPWYNEQFF.